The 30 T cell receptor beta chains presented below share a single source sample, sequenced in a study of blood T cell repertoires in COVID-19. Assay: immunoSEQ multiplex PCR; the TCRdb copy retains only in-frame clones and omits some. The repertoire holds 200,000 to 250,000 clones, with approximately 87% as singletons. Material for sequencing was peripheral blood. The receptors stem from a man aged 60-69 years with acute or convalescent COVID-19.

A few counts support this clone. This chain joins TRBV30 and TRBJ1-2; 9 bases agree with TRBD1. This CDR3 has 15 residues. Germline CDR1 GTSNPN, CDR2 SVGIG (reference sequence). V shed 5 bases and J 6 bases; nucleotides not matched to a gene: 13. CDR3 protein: CAWVDYPTGGNGYTF. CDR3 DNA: TGTGCCTGGGTGGATTATCCGACAGGGGGTAATGGCTACACCTTC.

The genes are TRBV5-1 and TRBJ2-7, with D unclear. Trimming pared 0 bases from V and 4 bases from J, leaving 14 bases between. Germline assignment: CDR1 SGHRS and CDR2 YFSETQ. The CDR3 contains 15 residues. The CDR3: CASSLVERFQYEQYF. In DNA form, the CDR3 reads TGCGCCAGCAGCTTGGTTGAACGTTTTCAGTACGAGCAGTACTTC.

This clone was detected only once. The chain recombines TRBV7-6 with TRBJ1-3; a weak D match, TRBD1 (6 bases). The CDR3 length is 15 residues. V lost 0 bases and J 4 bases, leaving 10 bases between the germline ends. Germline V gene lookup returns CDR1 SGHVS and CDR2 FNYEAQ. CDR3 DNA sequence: TGTGCCAGCAGCTTAGCCAGGGGAAGAGGAAACACCATATATTTT. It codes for CASSLARGRGNTIYF.

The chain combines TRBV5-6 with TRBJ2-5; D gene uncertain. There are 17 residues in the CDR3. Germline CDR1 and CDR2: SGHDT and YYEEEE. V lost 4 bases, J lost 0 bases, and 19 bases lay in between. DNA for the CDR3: TGTGCCAGCAGCCTGAGTGACTCACAACGGTACCAAGAGACCCAGTACTTC. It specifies CASSLSDSQRYQETQYF.

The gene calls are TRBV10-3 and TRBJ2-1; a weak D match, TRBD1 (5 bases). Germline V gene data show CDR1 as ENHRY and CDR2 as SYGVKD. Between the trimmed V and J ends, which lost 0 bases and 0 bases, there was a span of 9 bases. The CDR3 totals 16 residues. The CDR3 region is CAISESRQRSYNEQFF. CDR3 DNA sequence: TGTGCCATCAGTGAGTCCAGACAGCGCTCCTACAATGAGCAGTTCTTC.

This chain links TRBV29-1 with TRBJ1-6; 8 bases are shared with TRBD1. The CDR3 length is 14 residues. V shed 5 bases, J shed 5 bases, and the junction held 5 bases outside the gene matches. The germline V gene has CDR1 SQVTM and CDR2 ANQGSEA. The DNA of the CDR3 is TGCAGCGTTCAGGTGACAGGGGATAATTCACCCCTCCACTTT. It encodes CSVQVTGDNSPLHF. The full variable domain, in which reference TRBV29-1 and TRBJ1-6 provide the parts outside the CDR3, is SAVISQKPSRDICQRGTSLTIQCQVDSQVTMMFWYRQQPGQSLTLIATANQGSEATYESGFVIDKFPISRPNLTFSTLTVSNMSPEDSSIYLCSVQVTGDNSPLHFGNGTRLTVT.

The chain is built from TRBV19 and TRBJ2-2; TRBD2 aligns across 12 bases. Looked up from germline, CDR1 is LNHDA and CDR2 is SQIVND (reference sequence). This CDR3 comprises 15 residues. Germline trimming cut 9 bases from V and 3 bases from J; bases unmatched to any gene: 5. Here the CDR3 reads CASRLAGVYTGELFF. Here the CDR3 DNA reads TGTGCCAGCCGACTAGCGGGAGTATACACCGGGGAGCTGTTTTTT.

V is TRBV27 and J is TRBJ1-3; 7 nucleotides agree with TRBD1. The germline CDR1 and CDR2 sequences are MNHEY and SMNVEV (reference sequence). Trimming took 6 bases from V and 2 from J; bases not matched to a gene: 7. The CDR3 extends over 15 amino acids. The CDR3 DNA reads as TGTGCCAGCAGACGGACAGGAGCTCCTGGAAACACCATATATTTT. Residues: CASRRTGAPGNTIYF.

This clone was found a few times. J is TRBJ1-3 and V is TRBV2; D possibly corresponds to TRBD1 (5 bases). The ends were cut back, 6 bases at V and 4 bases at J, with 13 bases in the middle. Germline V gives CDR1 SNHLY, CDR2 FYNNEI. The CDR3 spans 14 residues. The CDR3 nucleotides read TGTGCCAGCAGGCTGGTCAGGGAAGGAAACACCATATATTTT. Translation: CASRLVREGNTIYF.

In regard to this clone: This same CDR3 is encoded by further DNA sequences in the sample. For the CDR3, the DNA is TGTGCCAGCAGCTTGGGACAGGGGCCCTACGAGCAGTACTTC. Its translation is CASSLGQGPYEQYF. The chain uses TRBV5-4 and TRBJ2-7, with TRBD1 matching over 8 bases. This CDR3 region has 14 residues. Germline assignment: CDR1 SGHNT and CDR2 YYREEE (reference sequence). V lost 0 bases to trimming and J lost 2 bases; unmatched junction nucleotides: 1. Looking up the rest from reference TRBV5-4 and TRBJ2-7 gives the full variable domain: ETGVTQSPTHLIKTRGQQVTLRCSSQSGHNTVSWYQQALGQGPQFIFQYYREEENGRGNFPPRFSGLQFPNYSSELNVNALELDDSALYLCASSLGQGPYEQYFGPGTRLTVT.

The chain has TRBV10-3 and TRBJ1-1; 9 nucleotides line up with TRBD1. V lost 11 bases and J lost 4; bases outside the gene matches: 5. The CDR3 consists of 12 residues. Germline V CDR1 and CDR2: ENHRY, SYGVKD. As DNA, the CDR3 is TGTGCCGCCGGGACAGGGATCACTGAAGCTTTCTTT. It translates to CAAGTGITEAFF.

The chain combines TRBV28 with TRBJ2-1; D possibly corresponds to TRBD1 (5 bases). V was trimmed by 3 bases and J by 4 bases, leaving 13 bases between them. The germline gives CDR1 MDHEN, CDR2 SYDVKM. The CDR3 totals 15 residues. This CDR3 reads CASSLAPGLYNEQFF. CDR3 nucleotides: TGTGCCAGCAGTTTGGCGCCAGGGCTTTACAATGAGCAGTTCTTC.

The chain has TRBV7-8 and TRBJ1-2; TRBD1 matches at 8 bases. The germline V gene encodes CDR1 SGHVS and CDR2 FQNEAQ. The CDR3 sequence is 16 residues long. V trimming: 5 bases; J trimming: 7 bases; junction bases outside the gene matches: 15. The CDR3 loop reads CASSPVNRQGPTGYTF. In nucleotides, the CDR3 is TGTGCCAGCAGCCCCGTGAACCGACAGGGGCCAACTGGCTACACCTTC.

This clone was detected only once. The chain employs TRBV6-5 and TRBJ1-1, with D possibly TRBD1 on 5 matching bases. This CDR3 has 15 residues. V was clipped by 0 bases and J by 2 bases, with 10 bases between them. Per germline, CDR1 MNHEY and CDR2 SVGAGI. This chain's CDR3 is CASSYSSGHNTEAFF. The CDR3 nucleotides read TGTGCCAGCAGTTACTCGTCAGGACACAACACTGAAGCTTTCTTT.

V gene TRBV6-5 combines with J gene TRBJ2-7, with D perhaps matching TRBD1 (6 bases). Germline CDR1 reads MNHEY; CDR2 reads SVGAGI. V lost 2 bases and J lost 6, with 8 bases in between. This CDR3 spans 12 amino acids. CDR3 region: CASSYRGGEQYF. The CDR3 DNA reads TGTGCCAGCAGTTACCGAGGGGGCGAGCAGTACTTC.

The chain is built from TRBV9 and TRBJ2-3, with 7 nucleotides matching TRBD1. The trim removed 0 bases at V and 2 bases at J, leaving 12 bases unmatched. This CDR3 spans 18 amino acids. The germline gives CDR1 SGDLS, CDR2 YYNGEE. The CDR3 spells CASSVGTWDSRYTDTQYF. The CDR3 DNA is TGTGCCAGCAGCGTAGGGACATGGGACAGCAGATACACAGATACGCAGTATTTT. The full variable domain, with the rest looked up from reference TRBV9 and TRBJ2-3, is DSGVTQTPKHLITATGQRVTLRCSPRSGDLSVYWYQQSLDQGLQFLIQYYNGEERAKGNILERFSAQQFPDLHSELNLSSLELGDSALYFCASSVGTWDSRYTDTQYFGPGTRLTVL.

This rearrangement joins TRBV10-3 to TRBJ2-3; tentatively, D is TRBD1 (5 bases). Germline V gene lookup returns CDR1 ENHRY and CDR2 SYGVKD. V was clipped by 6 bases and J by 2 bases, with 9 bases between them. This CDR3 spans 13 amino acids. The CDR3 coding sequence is TGTGCCATCAGCAGGGATGCCACAGATACGCAGTATTTT. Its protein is CAISRDATDTQYF.

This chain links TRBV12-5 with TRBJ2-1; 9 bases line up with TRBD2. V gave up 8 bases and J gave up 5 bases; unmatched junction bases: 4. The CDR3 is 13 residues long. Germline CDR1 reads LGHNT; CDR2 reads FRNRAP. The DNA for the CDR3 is TGTGCTAGTCGCCTAGCGGGACACAATGAGCAGTTCTTC. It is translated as CASRLAGHNEQFF.

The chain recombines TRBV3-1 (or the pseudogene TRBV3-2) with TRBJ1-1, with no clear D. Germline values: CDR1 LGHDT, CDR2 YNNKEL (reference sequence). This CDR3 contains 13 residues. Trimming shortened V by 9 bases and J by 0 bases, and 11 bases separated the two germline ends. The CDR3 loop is CASGRRLNTEAFF. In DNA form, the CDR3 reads TGTGCCAGTGGAAGGCGGCTGAACACTGAAGCTTTCTTT.

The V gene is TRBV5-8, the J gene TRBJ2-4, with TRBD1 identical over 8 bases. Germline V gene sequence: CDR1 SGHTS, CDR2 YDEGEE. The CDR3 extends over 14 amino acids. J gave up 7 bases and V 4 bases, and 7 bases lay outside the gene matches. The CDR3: CASSPRTGLNIQYF. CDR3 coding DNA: TGTGCCAGCAGCCCACGGACAGGGCTTAACATTCAGTACTTC.

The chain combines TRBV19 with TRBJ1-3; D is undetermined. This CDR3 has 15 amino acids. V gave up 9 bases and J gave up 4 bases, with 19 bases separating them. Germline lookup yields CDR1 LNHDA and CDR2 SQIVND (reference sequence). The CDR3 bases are TGTGCCAGCGCGATGAACCCGGGGTCCGGAAACACCATATATTTT. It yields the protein CASAMNPGSGNTIYF.

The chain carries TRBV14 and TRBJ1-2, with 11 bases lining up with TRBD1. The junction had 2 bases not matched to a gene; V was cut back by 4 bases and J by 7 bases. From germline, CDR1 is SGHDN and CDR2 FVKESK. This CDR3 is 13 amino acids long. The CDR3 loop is CASSRDRGTGYTF. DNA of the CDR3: TGTGCCAGCAGCCGGGACAGGGGGACTGGCTACACCTTC.

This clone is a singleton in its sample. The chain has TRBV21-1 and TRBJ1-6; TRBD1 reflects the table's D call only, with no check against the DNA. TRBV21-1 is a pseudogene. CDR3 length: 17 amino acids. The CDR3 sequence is CASSKDWDRNYNSPLHF. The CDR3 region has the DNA TGTGCCAGCAGCAAAGATTGGGACAGAAATTATAATTCACCCCTCCACTTT.

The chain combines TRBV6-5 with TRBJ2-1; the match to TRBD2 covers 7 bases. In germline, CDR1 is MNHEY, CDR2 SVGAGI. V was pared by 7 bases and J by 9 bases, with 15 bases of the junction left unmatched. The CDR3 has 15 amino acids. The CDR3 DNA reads TGTGCCAGCACCAACGACTTTGGGAGGGCCGGTGAGCAGTTCTTC. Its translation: CASTNDFGRAGEQFF.

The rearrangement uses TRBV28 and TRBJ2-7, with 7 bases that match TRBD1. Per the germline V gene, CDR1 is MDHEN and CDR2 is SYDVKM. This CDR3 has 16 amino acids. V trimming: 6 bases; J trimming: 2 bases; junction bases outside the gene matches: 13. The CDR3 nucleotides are TGTGCCAGCAGGCTATCGGACGGGACAGTAGCCTACGAGCAGTACTTC. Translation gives CASRLSDGTVAYEQYF. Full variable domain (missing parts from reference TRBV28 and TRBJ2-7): DVKVTQSSRYLVKRTGEKVFLECVQDMDHENMFWYRQDPGLGLRLIYFSYDVKMKEKGDIPEGYSVSREKKERFSLILESASTNQTSMYLCASRLSDGTVAYEQYFGPGTRLTVT.

The DNA of the CDR3 is TGTGCCAGTAGTCTTAGACAGCTCTATGGCTACACCTTC. Its translation is CASSLRQLYGYTF. The gene calls are TRBV19 and TRBJ1-2; D may be TRBD1 (5 bases). V gave up 5 bases and J gave up 4 bases, with 11 bases separating them. Germline assignment: CDR1 LNHDA and CDR2 SQIVND (reference sequence). The CDR3 totals 13 residues.

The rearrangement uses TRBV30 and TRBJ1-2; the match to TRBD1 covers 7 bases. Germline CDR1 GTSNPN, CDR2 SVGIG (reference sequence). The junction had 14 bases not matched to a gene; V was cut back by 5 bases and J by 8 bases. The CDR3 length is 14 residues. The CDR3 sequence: CAWVQEAGGSGYTF. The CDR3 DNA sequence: TGTGCCTGGGTCCAAGAGGCAGGGGGGAGCGGCTACACCTTC.

The CDR3 coding sequence is TGCAGCGTTGAAGAACTAGGGACAGGGGGAATCTACAATGAGCAGTTCTTC. Encoded protein: CSVEELGTGGIYNEQFF. The chain couples TRBV29-1 to TRBJ2-1, with 11 bases that match TRBD1. J gave up 3 bases and V 0 bases, and 7 bases lay outside the gene matches. The germline gives CDR1 SQVTM, CDR2 ANQGSEA. The CDR3 is 17 amino acids.

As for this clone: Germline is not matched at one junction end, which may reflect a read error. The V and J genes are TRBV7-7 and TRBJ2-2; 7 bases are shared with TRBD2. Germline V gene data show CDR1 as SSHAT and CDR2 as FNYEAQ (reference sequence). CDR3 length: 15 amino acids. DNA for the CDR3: TGTGCTAGCAGCTCAGGACTGGGAGGGACCGGGGAGCTGTTTTTT. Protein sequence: CASSSGLGGTGELFF.

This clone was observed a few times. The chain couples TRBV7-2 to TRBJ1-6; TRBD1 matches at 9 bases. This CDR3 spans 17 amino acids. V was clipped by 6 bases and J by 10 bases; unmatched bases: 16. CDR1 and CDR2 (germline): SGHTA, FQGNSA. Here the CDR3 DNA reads TGTGCCAGCAGTCATAGACCGGGACAGGGATTTGACTCACCCCTCCACTTT. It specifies CASSHRPGQGFDSPLHF.